This TCR beta chain stems from a study of blood T cells in healthy people across ages. Notes on this clonotype: Antigen specificity is unknown.

Trimming at V came to 0 bases and at J to 0 bases, leaving 8 bases not matched to a gene. The CDR3 runs to 16 residues. The V gene's germline CDR1 is DFQATT and CDR2 SNEGSKA (reference sequence). Through a sample-barcoded 5' primer and a J-beta primer mix, a second PCR was run for roughly 6 to 11 cycles. TCRdb processed the 5' RACE reads anew with MiXCR; each CDR3 protein has one entry. The profile shows about 800,000 distinct CDR3 sequences, about half of them singletons. Study-level results: Leaving the PBMCs unsorted stopped any conclusive comparison of naive versus antigen-experienced cells.

The rearrangement links TRBV20-1 to TRBJ2-7; 7 positions agree with TRBD1. The sample taken for sequencing was blood. This TCR came from a man aged 80 or over in good health. CDR3: CSARDHRQGDSYEQYF. Written as DNA, the CDR3 is TGCAGTGCTAGAGATCATAGACAGGGTGACTCCTACGAGCAGTACTTC.